Described below is a single TCR beta chain sequence and its context. The data derive from a study of blood T cell repertoires in COVID-19. Study-level information: The cDNA or gDNA used as material had been derived from T cells, B-cell-depleted T cells, or PBMCs.

V shed 2 bases and J shed 5 bases, with 13 bases lying between them. CDR1 is MGHDK, CDR2 SYGVNS, per germline. The CDR3 is 14 residues long. Generated by immunoSEQ multiplex PCR, the TCRdb table keeps only in-frame clones and is missing some. Altogether over 350,000 clones are present, 90% to 95% being singletons, with the ten largest covering roughly 0.86%. All enrollees were about 18 to 89 years old and from about two dozen US areas. Within 2 weeks of study entry, exposed participants had contacted a PCR-confirmed or clinician-diagnosed COVID-19 case. The chain links TRBV25-1 to TRBJ2-7; TRBD2 might be the D (6 bases). The receptor was derived from a woman aged 40 to 55 who had been exposed to COVID-19. The material sequenced was PBMCs or T cells enriched from blood (not recorded which). The CDR3 loop reads CASSERRVADEQYF. The CDR3 region has the DNA TGTGCCAGCAGTGAAAGAAGGGTAGCGGACGAGCAGTACTTC.